Listed below are T cell receptor beta chains from one sample, sequenced in a study of beta chain features in type 1 diabetes. Profiled with immunoSEQ multiplex PCR; TCRdb holds only in-frame clones, not every one. Here the sample spans 400,000 or so clones, over 9.5% being singletons. Sequences were obtained from naive CD4+ T cells from blood. These receptors were collected from a woman aged 18-30 years with type 1 diabetes. Both conserved end residues are part of each CDR3. The D gene is left open where the match is weak. Where a row states a size, it is once, few, many or the class of an expanded clone; other rows omit it.

V	D	J	size	CDR3	DNA
TRBV5-1	NA	TRBJ2-1	NA	CASSLLRLEPYNEQFF	TGCGCCAGCAGCTTGTTACGACTAGAACCCTACAATGAGCAGTTCTTC
TRBV18	NA	TRBJ1-1	few	CASSPRSHTEAFF	TGTGCCAGCTCACCACGGAGCCACACTGAAGCTTTCTTT
TRBV4-3	NA	TRBJ2-1	few	CASSQGSGLSYNEQFF	TGCGCCAGCAGCCAAGGGAGCGGGTTATCCTACAATGAGCAGTTCTTC
TRBV28	NA	TRBJ1-5	NA	CASSLPNRVHQPQHF	TGTGCCAGCAGTTTACCTAACAGGGTACACCAGCCCCAGCATTTT
TRBV4-3	NA	TRBJ1-1	few	CASSHAGYTEAFF	TGCGCCAGCAGCCATGCCGGGTACACTGAAGCTTTCTTT
TRBV6-5	TRBD1	TRBJ2-2	NA	CASSRQGWNTGELFF	TGTGCCAGCAGCCGACAGGGATGGAACACCGGGGAGCTGTTTTTT
TRBV4-3	NA	TRBJ2-5	NA	CASSHGTYQETQYF	TGCGCCAGCAGCCATGGGACTTACCAAGAGACCCAGTACTTC
TRBV28	NA	TRBJ1-1	NA	CASSPQGPRTEAFF	TGTGCCAGCAGCCCTCAAGGCCCGAGGACTGAAGCTTTCTTT
TRBV29-1	TRBD1	TRBJ1-2	NA	CSGGQGSYGYTF	TGCAGCGGGGGACAGGGGAGCTATGGCTACACCTTC
TRBV5-1	NA	TRBJ2-7	few	CASSLEQGNGQYF	TGCGCCAGCAGCTTGGAACAGGGTAACGGGCAGTACTTC
TRBV19	TRBD2	TRBJ2-7	NA	CASSRTSGRYEQYF	TGTGCCAGTAGTCGGACTAGCGGGAGATACGAGCAGTACTTC
TRBV2	TRBD1	TRBJ1-5	NA	CASSGTGEVQPQHF	TGTGCCAGCAGCGGGACAGGGGAGGTTCAGCCCCAGCATTTT
TRBV9	NA	TRBJ1-5	few	CASSPTGQPNQPQHF	TGTGCCAGCAGCCCAACGGGACAACCGAACCAGCCCCAGCATTTT
TRBV5-1	TRBD1	TRBJ2-7	NA	CASSKGRDRVAYEQYF	TGCGCCAGCAGCAAAGGCCGGGACAGAGTAGCGTACGAGCAGTACTTC
TRBV18	NA	TRBJ1-2	few	CASSPDSSYGYTF	TGTGCCAGCTCCCCCGACAGCAGCTATGGCTACACCTTC
TRBV25-1	NA	TRBJ2-7	once	CASSAPGSLYEQYF	TGTGCCAGCAGTGCTCCGGGGTCTCTCTACGAGCAGTACTTC
TRBV6-5	NA	TRBJ1-2	NA	CASSAGTNYGYTF	TGTGCCAGCAGTGCAGGGACTAACTATGGCTACACCTTC
TRBV7-3	NA	TRBJ2-4	few	CASSLEAQNIQYF	TGTGCCAGCAGCTTAGAAGCACAAAACATTCAGTACTTC
TRBV5-4	TRBD1	TRBJ1-6	NA	CASSWGGQEGSPLHF	TGTGCCAGCAGCTGGGGCGGACAGGAAGGTTCACCCCTCCACTTT
TRBV28	TRBD1	TRBJ1-2	few	CASSLDRGRGGYTF	TGTGCCAGCAGTCTCGACAGGGGGCGGGGTGGCTACACCTTC
TRBV18	TRBD2	TRBJ2-7	few	CASSPWTSGSYEQYF	TGTGCCAGCTCACCTTGGACTAGCGGGAGCTACGAGCAGTACTTC
TRBV7-9	NA	TRBJ2-7	NA	CASSPSASSYEQYF	TGTGCCAGCAGCCCGAGCGCGAGCTCCTACGAGCAGTACTTC
TRBV9	NA	TRBJ1-1	few	CASSVTHKSNTEAFF	TGTGCCAGCAGCGTAACTCATAAGTCGAACACTGAAGCTTTCTTT
TRBV28	TRBD2	TRBJ2-1	NA	CASTLGLVDEQFF	TGTGCCAGCACCCTCGGACTAGTGGATGAGCAGTTCTTC
TRBV19	NA	TRBJ1-1	NA	CASTHPPRGSNTEAFF	TGTGCCAGTACCCACCCTCCAAGGGGATCGAACACTGAAGCTTTCTTT